The 15 T cell receptor beta chains presented below share a single source sample, sequenced in a study of blood T cell repertoires in COVID-19. Only in-frame clones appear in the TCRdb table, and some are missing; sequencing was by immunoSEQ multiplex PCR. The sample includes 190,000 or so clones, 85% to 90% seen only once; the top ten take less than 1.5%. Sequenced sample: PBMCs or T cells enriched from blood (not recorded which). Source of these receptors: a man aged 30-40 years who had recovered from COVID-19.

This clone has a single count. V usage is TRBV27 and J usage is TRBJ1-4; 12 nucleotides agree with TRBD1. This CDR3 spans 23 amino acids. The junction had 28 bases not matched to a gene; V was cut back by 6 bases and J by 5 bases. From germline, CDR1 is MNHEY and CDR2 SMNVEV (reference sequence). The CDR3 nucleotides read TGTGCCAGCAGGCCCTACTATGGGACAGGGGGCGACGGATCTTCTGGGCCGAATGAAAAACTGTTTTTT. It specifies CASRPYYGTGGDGSSGPNEKLFF.

V is TRBV4-1 and J is TRBJ2-1, with 10 bases identical to TRBD2. The V segment lost 4 bases and the J segment 5 bases; nucleotides outside the gene matches: 5. Germline CDR1 reads MGHRA; CDR2 reads YSYEKL. This CDR3 contains 15 residues. The CDR3 DNA is TGCGCCAGCAGCCGGGGACTAGCGACCAACAATGAGCAGTTCTTC. Amino acids: CASSRGLATNNEQFF.

V usage is TRBV4-3 and J usage is TRBJ1-6, with D possibly matching TRBD1 (5 bases). This CDR3 has 16 residues. Germline values: CDR1 LGHNA, CDR2 YSLEER. The V end lost 3 bases, the J end lost 7 bases, and 16 bases lay between the germline ends. This CDR3 reads CASSQGPGGSNSPLHF. CDR3 in DNA: TGCGCCAGCAGCCAGGGCCCGGGGGGGAGCAATTCACCCCTCCACTTT.

This chain uses TRBV5-1 with TRBJ2-5, with 7 bases that match TRBD1. Germline V lookup: CDR1 SGHRS, CDR2 YFSETQ. The CDR3 is 16 amino acids. Losses at the gene ends were 1 base for V and 5 bases for J; bases not matched to a gene: 11. CDR3 sequence (DNA): TGCGCCAGCAGCTTGTGGAATGACAGGGTCTCGGAGACCCAGTACTTC. Residues: CASSLWNDRVSETQYF.

This rearrangement joins TRBV7-8 to TRBJ2-7; 11 bases map to TRBD2. Trimming cost V 1 base and J 3 bases; bases outside gene matches: 17. Per germline, CDR1 SGHVS and CDR2 FQNEAQ. The CDR3 extends over 20 amino acids. The CDR3, as DNA: TGTGCCAGCAGCTTAGGGGGAATGGTAGCGGGAGGGAGGGAATTCTACGAGCAGTACTTC. This gives the protein CASSLGGMVAGGREFYEQYF.

Remarks on this clone: A read error may account for a junction end that differs from germline. V usage is TRBV5-6 and J usage is TRBJ1-5, with D unclear. Germline assignment: CDR1 SGHDT and CDR2 YYEEEE. CDR3 length: 14 amino acids. The CDR3 protein is CVSSLGGLDQPQHF. CDR3 nucleotide sequence: TGTGTCAGCAGCTTGGGAGGGTTGGATCAGCCCCAGCATTTT.

The chain joins TRBV4-2 to TRBJ2-5, with 10 bases that match TRBD1. The CDR3 is 15 amino acids. Germline V gene data show CDR1 as LGHNA and CDR2 as YNFKEQ. V shed 0 bases, J shed 5 bases, and the junction held 3 bases outside the gene matches. CDR3 coding DNA: TGTGCCAGCAGCCAAGAGACAGGGGGCAGGGAGACCCAGTACTTC. Its translation: CASSQETGGRETQYF.

CDR3 bases: TGTGCCACCAGCCCGGGACAGGGGGCGTTTAACTATGGCTACACCTTC. This translates into CATSPGQGAFNYGYTF. The V and J genes are TRBV24-1 and TRBJ1-2, with 12 bases matching TRBD1. J was trimmed by 1 base and V by 7 bases; bases with no gene match: 6. The CDR3 spans 16 residues. Germline values: CDR1 KGHDR, CDR2 SFDVKD.

This sequence joins TRBV28 and TRBJ2-7; TRBD2 agrees at 14 bases. Matching the DNA end better, TRBJ2-5 makes the J call doubtful. The CDR3 runs to 20 residues. In germline, CDR1 is MDHEN, CDR2 SYDVKM. The DNA of the CDR3 is TGTGCCAGCAGTTTAGGGACTAGCGGGAGCCCCCCACGTATCGAAGAGACCCAGTACTTC. Its translation is CASSLGTSGSPPRIEETQYF.

The rearrangement joins TRBV14 to TRBJ1-1; D ambiguous. The germline V and J ends were trimmed by 4 bases and 4 bases, with 10 bases remaining between them. The length of the CDR3 is 13 residues. Germline V gene sequence: CDR1 SGHDN, CDR2 FVKESK. CDR3 sequence (DNA): TGTGCCAGCAGCCGCCGACTGGGCACTGAAGCTTTCTTT. Translated: CASSRRLGTEAFF.

The chain is built from TRBV29-1 and TRBJ2-7; a possible D gene is TRBD1 (5 bases). This CDR3 is 14 amino acids long. Trimming left V 2 bases short and J 4 bases short, with 15 bases between. Germline V gives CDR1 SQVTM, CDR2 ANQGSEA. The CDR3 DNA follows: TGCAGCGTTGAAACAGGTTGGCCCTATTACGAGCAGTACTTC. It translates to CSVETGWPYYEQYF.

Here the CDR3 reads CASSLAGMSDYNEQFF. Here the CDR3 DNA reads TGTGCCAGCAGCTTAGCTGGCATGTCCGACTACAATGAGCAGTTCTTC. The chain carries TRBV7-2 and TRBJ2-1; unclear D gene. CDR3 length: 16 residues. Trimming cost V 0 bases and J 3 bases, with 12 bases left between them. Germline CDR1 is SGHTA and CDR2 is FQGNSA.

The chain employs TRBV18 and TRBJ2-1, with 12 bases aligning to TRBD2. The CDR3 runs to 16 residues. V lost 3 bases and J lost 10; bases outside the gene matches: 10. In germline, CDR1 is KGHSH, CDR2 LQKENI. CDR3 sequence (DNA): TGTGCCAGCTCACCGCCTAGCGGGGGGGTACTATGGGAGCAGTTCTTC. Amino acid sequence: CASSPPSGGVLWEQFF. The full variable domain, with the rest looked up from reference TRBV18 and TRBJ2-1, is NAGVMQNPRHLVRRRGQEARLRCSPMKGHSHVYWYRQLPEEGLKFMVYLQKENIIDESGMPKERFSAEFPKEGPSILRIQQVVRGDSAAYFCASSPPSGGVLWEQFFGPGTRLTVL.

The V gene is TRBV28, the J gene TRBJ1-4, with D hard to call. Germline V gene sequence: CDR1 MDHEN, CDR2 SYDVKM. This CDR3 region has 14 residues. V dropped 3 bases and J dropped 4 bases, with 9 bases sitting between them. The CDR3 region is CASSLADFNEKLFF. The CDR3 DNA follows: TGTGCCAGCAGTTTGGCCGACTTTAATGAAAAACTGTTTTTT. The variable domain in full, with the rest retrieved from reference TRBV28 and TRBJ1-4, is DVKVTQSSRYLVKRTGEKVFLECVQDMDHENMFWYRQDPGLGLRLIYFSYDVKMKEKGDIPEGYSVSREKKERFSLILESASTNQTSMYLCASSLADFNEKLFFGSGTQLSVL.

CDR3 sequence: CASSVGSGALPSSYEQYF. CDR3 in DNA: TGTGCCAGCAGCGTTGGGAGCGGAGCCTTGCCGAGCTCCTACGAGCAGTACTTC. The chain carries TRBV9 and TRBJ2-7; a weak D match, TRBD2 (5 bases). Between the trimmed V and J ends, which lost 2 bases and 0 bases, there was a span of 21 bases. The length of the CDR3 is 18 residues. The V gene's germline CDR1 is SGDLS and CDR2 YYNGEE. Using reference TRBV9 and TRBJ2-7 for the parts outside the CDR3, the full variable domain is DSGVTQTPKHLITATGQRVTLRCSPRSGDLSVYWYQQSLDQGLQFLIQYYNGEERAKGNILERFSAQQFPDLHSELNLSSLELGDSALYFCASSVGSGALPSSYEQYFGPGTRLTVT.